This TCR beta chain was retrieved from a study of shared clonotypes between healthy human individuals. This table comes from immunoSEQ multiplex PCR, and its TCRdb copy is limited to in-frame clones, with some not included. This sample yields 300,000 or so clones, of which around 74% are seen a single time; approximately 10% belongs to the top ten. The sequencing sample was made of memory CD4+ T cells sorted from blood. Documented subset: CD45RA-negative fraction. The TCR sequence derives from a man aged 30 to 45 in good health.

The CDR3 spells CSARTGPLSYF. CDR3 nucleotides: TGCAGTGCTAGGACAGGACCCCTTTCGTACTTC. J is TRBJ2-5 and V is TRBV20-1; possible D gene TRBD1, 6 bases. This CDR3 has 11 amino acids. Deletions cut 3 bases from V and 13 bases from J, with 15 bases between. Germline V gene data show CDR1 as DFQATT and CDR2 as SNEGSKA (reference sequence).